Below, one T cell receptor beta chain is given with its context. These data originate in a study of T cell responses to AZD1222 COVID-19 vaccine. Assay used: immunoSEQ multiplex PCR; TCRdb lists only in-frame clones, some missing. The sample includes roughly 200,000 clones, around nine tenths of them seen just once. The TCR originated in an adult who received the MenACWY meningococcal vaccine as a control. The sequencing used peripheral blood, collected 28 days after the second dose of the MenACWY control vaccine.

The CDR3 region is CASTGSGRGVDTQYF. Here the CDR3 DNA reads TGTGCCAGCACGGGTAGCGGGAGAGGTGTAGATACGCAGTATTTT. V and J are TRBV3-1 (or the pseudogene TRBV3-2) and TRBJ2-3; 9 positions agree with TRBD2. The CDR3 consists of 15 residues. The germline V gene encodes CDR1 LGHDT and CDR2 YNNKEL (reference sequence). Losses at the gene ends were 7 bases for V and 5 bases for J; bases not matched to a gene: 10.